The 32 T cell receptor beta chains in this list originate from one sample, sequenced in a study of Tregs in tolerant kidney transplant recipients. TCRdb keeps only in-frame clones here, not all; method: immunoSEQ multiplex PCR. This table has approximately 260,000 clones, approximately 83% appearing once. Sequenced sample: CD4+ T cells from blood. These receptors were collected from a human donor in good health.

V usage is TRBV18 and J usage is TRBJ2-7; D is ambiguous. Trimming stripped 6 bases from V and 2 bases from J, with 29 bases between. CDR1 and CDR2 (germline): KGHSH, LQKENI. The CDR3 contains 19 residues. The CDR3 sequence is CASSLGSPLRADIPYEQYF. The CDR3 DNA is TGTGCCAGCTCGCTAGGAAGTCCCCTACGAGCAGACATCCCCTACGAGCAGTACTTC.

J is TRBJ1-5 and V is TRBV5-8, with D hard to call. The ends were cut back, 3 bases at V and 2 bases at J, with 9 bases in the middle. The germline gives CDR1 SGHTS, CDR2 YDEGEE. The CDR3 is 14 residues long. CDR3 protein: CASSSGGGNQPQHF. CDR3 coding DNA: TGTGCCAGCAGCTCCGGCGGGGGCAATCAGCCCCAGCATTTT.

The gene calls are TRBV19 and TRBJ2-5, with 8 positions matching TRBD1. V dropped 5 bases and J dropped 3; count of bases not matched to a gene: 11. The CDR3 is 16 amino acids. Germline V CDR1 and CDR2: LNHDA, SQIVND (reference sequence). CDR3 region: CASSARTGKVKETQYF. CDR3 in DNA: TGTGCCAGTAGTGCTCGGACAGGGAAGGTTAAAGAGACCCAGTACTTC.

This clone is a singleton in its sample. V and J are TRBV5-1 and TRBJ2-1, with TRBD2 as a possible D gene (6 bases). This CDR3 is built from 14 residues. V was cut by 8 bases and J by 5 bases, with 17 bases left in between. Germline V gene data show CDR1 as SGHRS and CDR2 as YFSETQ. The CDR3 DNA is TGCGCCAGTCGAAGCGGCGGGACCGACAATGAGCAGTTCTTC. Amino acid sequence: CASRSGGTDNEQFF.

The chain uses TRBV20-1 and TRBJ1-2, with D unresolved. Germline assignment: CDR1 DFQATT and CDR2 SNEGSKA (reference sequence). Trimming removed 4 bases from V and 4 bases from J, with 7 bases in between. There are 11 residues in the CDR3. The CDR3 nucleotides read TGCAGTGCTACACAAAGCTATGGCTACACCTTC. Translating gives CSATQSYGYTF.

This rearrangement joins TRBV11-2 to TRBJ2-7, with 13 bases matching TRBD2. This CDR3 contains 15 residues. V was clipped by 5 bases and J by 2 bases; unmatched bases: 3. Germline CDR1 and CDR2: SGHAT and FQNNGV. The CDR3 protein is CASSTGLAGAYEQYF. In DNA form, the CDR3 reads TGTGCCAGCAGCACTGGACTAGCGGGGGCCTACGAGCAGTACTTC.

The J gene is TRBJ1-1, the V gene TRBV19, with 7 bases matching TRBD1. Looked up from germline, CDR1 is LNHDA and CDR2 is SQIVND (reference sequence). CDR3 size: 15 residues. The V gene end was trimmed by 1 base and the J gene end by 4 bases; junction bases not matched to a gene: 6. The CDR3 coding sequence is TGTGCCAGTAGTATAGGAGGGGGCGCCGGCACTGAAGCTTTCTTT. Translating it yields CASSIGGGAGTEAFF.

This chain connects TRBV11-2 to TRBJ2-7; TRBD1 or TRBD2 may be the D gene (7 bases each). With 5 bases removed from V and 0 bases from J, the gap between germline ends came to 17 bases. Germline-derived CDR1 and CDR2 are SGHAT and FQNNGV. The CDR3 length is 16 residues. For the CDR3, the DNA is TGTGCCAGCAGCCACCCAGGGGGGGTGGCCTCCTACGAGCAGTACTTC. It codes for CASSHPGGVASYEQYF.

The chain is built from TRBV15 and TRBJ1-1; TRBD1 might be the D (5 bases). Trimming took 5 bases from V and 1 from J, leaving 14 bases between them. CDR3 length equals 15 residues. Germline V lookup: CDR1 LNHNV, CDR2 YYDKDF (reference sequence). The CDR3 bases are TGTGCCACCAGCGCTGGATCGGGGGGGAACACTGAAGCTTTCTTT. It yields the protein CATSAGSGGNTEAFF. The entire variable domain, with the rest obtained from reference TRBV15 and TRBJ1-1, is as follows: DAMVIQNPRYQVTQFGKPVTLSCSQTLNHNVMYWYQQKSSQAPKLLFHYYDKDFNNEADTPDNFQSRRPNTSFCFLDIRSPGLGDTAMYLCATSAGSGGNTEAFFGQGTRLTVV.

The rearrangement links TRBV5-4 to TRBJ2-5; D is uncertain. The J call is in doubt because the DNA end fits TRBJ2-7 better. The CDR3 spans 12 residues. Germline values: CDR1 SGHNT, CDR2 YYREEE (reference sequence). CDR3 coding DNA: TGTGCCAGCAGCTTGTTTGGCTACGAGCAGTACTTC. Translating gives CASSLFGYEQYF.

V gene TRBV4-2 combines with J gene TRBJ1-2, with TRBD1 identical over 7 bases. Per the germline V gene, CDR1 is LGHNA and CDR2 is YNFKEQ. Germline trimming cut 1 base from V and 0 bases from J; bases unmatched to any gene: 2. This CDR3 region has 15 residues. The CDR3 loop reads CASSQAGQANYGYTF. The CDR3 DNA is TGTGCCAGCAGCCAAGCAGGACAGGCTAACTATGGCTACACCTTC.

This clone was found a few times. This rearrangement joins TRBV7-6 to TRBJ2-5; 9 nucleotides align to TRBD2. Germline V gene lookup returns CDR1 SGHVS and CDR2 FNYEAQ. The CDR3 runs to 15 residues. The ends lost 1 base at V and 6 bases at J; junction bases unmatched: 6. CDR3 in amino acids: CASSLGAGGRKTQYF. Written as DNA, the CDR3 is TGTGCCAGCAGCTTAGGGGCGGGGGGGCGAAAGACCCAGTACTTC.

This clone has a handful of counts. The chain's CDR3 is CASTPRGLRRGYTF. CDR3 DNA: TGTGCCAGCACCCCTCGCGGTCTTCGTAGGGGCTACACCTTC. The chain couples TRBV28 to TRBJ1-2; no definite D call. The CDR3 is 14 amino acids. Trimming took 7 bases from V and 8 from J, leaving 20 bases between them. Germline V gene lookup returns CDR1 MDHEN and CDR2 SYDVKM.

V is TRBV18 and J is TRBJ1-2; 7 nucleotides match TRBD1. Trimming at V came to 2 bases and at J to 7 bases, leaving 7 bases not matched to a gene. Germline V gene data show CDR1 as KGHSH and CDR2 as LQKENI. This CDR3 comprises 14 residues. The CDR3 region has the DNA TGTGCCAGCTCACCAGGAGACAGGGTTGGTGGCTACACCTTC. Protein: CASSPGDRVGGYTF.

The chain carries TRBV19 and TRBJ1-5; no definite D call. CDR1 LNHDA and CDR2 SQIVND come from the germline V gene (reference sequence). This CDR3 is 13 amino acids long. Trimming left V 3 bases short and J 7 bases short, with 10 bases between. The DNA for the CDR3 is TGTGCCAGTAGTATCCTAGCGCGGCAGCCCCAGCATTTT. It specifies CASSILARQPQHF.

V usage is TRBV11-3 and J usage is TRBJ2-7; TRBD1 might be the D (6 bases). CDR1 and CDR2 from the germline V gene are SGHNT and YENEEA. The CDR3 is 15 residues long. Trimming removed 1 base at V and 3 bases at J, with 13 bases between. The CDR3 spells CASSLGAGVGYEQYF. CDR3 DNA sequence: TGTGCCAGCAGCTTAGGAGCAGGGGTCGGCTACGAGCAGTACTTC.

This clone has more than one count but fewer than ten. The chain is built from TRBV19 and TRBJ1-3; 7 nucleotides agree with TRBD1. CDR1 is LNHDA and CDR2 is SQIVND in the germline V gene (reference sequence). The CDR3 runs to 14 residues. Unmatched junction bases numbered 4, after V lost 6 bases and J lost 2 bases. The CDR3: CASSLGTAGNTIYF. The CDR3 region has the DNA TGTGCCAGTAGCCTCGGGACAGCTGGAAACACCATATATTTT.

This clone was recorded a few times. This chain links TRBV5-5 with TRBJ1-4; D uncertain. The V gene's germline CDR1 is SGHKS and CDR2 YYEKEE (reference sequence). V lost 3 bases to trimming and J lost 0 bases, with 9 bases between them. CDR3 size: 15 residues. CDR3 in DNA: TGTGCCAGCAGCTCGCAAGGTGCAACTAATGAAAAACTGTTTTTT. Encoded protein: CASSSQGATNEKLFF.

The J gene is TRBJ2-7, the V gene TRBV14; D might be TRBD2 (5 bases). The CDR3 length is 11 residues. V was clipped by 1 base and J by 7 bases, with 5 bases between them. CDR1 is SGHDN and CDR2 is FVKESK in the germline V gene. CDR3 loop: CASSQGLEQYF. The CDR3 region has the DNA TGTGCCAGCAGCCAAGGACTAGAGCAGTACTTC.

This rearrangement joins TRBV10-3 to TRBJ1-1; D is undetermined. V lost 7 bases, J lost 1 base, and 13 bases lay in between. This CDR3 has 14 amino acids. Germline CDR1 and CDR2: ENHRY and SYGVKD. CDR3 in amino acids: CAITEVEGNTEAFF. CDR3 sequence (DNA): TGTGCCATCACCGAAGTTGAGGGGAACACTGAAGCTTTCTTT.

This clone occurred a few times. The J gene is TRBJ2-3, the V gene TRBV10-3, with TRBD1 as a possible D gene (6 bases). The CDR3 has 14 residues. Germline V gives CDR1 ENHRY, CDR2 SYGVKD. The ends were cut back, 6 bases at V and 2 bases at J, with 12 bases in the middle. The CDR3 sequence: CAISRQDITDTQYF. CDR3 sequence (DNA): TGTGCCATCAGCCGACAGGACATCACAGATACGCAGTATTTT.

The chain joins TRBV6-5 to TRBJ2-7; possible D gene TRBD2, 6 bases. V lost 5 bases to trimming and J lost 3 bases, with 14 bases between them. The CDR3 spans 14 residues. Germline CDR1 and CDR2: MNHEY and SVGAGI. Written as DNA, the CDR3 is TGTGCCAGCAGTCAACAGGACTACAACTACGAGCAGTACTTC. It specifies CASSQQDYNYEQYF.

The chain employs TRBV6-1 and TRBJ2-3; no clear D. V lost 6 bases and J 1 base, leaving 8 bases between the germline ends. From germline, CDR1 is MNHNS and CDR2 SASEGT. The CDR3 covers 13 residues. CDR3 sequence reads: CASRAEGTDTQYF. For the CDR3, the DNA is TGTGCCAGCAGGGCCGAGGGCACAGATACGCAGTATTTT.

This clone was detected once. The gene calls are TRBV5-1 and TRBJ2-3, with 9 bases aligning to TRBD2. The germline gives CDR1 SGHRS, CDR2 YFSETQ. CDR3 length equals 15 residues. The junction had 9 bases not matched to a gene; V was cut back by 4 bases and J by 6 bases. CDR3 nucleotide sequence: TGCGCCAGCAGCCCTACTAGCGGGCCAAGTGATACGCAGTATTTT. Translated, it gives CASSPTSGPSDTQYF.

The CDR3 region has the DNA TGTGCCAGCAGCTCGCTGGGGGCGAAGGACACTGAAGCTTTCTTT. This encodes CASSSLGAKDTEAFF. This rearrangement joins TRBV7-8 to TRBJ1-1, with a tentative D call TRBD1 (6 bases). The ends were cut back, 4 bases at V and 3 bases at J, with 15 bases in the middle. CDR3 length: 15 residues. Germline V lookup: CDR1 SGHVS, CDR2 FQNEAQ. Combining the CDR3 with reference TRBV7-8 and TRBJ1-1 gives the whole variable domain GAGVSQSPRYKVAKRGQDVALRCDPISGHVSLFWYQQALGQGPEFLTYFQNEAQLDKSGLPSDRFFAERPEGSVSTLKIQRTQQEDSAVYLCASSSLGAKDTEAFFGQGTRLTVV.

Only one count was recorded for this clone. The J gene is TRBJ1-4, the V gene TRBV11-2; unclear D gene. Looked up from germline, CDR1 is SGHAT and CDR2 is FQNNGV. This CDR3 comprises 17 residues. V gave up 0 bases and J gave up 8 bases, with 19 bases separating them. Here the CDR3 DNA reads TGTGCCAGCAGCTTAGATGGAGTAGTCGCGAAGACCGAAAAACTGTTTTTT. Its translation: CASSLDGVVAKTEKLFF. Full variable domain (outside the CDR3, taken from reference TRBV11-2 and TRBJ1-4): EAGVAQSPRYKIIEKRQSVAFWCNPISGHATLYWYQQILGQGPKLLIQFQNNGVVDDSQLPKDRFSAERLKGVDSTLKIQPAKLEDSAVYLCASSLDGVVAKTEKLFFGSGTQLSVL.

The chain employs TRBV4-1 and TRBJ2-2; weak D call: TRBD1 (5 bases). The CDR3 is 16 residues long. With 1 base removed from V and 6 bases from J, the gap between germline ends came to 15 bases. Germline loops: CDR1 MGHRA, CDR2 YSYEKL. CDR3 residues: CASSQVQVEQAGELFF. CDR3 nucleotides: TGCGCCAGCAGCCAAGTACAGGTAGAACAGGCCGGGGAGCTGTTTTTT.

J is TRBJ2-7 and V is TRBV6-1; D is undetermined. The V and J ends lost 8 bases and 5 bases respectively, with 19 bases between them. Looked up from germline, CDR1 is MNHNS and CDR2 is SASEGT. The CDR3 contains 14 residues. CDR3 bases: TGTGCCAGCCTAGAAGACCTAGTTACCCACGAGCAGTACTTC. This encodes CASLEDLVTHEQYF.

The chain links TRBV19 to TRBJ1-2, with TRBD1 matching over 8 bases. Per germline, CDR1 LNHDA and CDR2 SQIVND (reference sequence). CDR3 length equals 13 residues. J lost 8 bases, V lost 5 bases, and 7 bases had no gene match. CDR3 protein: CASSHGQGGGYTF. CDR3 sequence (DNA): TGTGCCAGTAGTCACGGACAGGGCGGAGGCTACACCTTC. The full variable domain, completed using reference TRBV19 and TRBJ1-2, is DGGITQSPKYLFRKEGQNVTLSCEQNLNHDAMYWYRQDPGQGLRLIYYSQIVNDFQKGDIAEGYSVSREKKESFPLTVTSAQKNPTAFYLCASSHGQGGGYTFGSGTRLTVV.

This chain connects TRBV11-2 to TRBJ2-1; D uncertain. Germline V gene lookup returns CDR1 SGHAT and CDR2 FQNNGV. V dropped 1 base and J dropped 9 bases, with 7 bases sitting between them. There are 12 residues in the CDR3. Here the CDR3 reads CASSLVVGEQFF. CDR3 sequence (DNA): TGTGCCAGCAGCTTAGTAGTTGGTGAGCAGTTCTTC.

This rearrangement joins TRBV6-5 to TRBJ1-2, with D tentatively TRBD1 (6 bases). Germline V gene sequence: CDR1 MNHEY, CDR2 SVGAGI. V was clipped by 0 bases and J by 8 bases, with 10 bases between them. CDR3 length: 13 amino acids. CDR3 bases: TGTGCCAGCAGTTACTCGGGGGCGGAAGGCTACACCTTC. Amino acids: CASSYSGAEGYTF.

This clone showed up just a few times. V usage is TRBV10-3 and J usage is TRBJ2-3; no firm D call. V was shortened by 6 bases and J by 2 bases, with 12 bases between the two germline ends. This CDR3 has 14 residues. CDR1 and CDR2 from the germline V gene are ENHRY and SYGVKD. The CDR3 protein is CAISPEVSTDTQYF. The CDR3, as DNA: TGTGCCATCAGCCCAGAGGTCTCCACAGATACGCAGTATTTT.